The clone carrying this TCR beta chain has a handful of counts. The CDR3 covers 18 residues. The germline V gene encodes CDR1 MGHRA and CDR2 YSYEKL. Trimming took 5 bases from V and 5 from J; bases not matched to a gene: 13. Unique molecular identifiers were incorporated when the TCRbeta library was constructed. TCRdb analysed the PCR reads with MiXCR anew, one entry per CDR3 protein. The sample holds about 500,000 distinct CDR3 sequences, about 30% seen once. The data are from a study of T-cell reconstitution after alpha-beta-depleted transplantation in children. The chain recombines TRBV4-1 with TRBJ2-1, with 12 bases identical to TRBD2. Sample: PBMCs from the stem cell graft donor, taken from the stem cell graft. The origin of this receptor is a human donor who donated a stem cell graft to a child with aplastic anemia. This CDR3 reads CASSTRLAGERINNEQFF. The CDR3 DNA sequence: TGCGCCAGCAGCACCCGACTAGCGGGAGAGCGAATAAACAATGAGCAGTTCTTC.